This is a list of T cell receptor beta chains from one sample in a study of blood T cells in healthy people across ages. TCRdb itself ran the 5' RACE reads through MiXCR, one entry per CDR3 protein. This table holds over 500,000 distinct CDR3 sequences, about 27% found once. The same data also went into a second study, on T cells of mothers and their children.

The sequencing sample was made of blood. The receptors stem from a boy aged 2 to 10 in good health. The CDR3 runs from the conserved cysteine through the conserved F or W. D genes are given only for firm matches. For some rows the clone size is stated as once, few or many, or as a class when expanded; others skip it.

J,V,size,D,DNA,CDR3
TRBJ1-2,TRBV4-1,once,NA,TGCGCCAGTCGTCCGGGAGGGAACTATGGCTACACCTTC,CASRPGGNYGYTF
TRBJ2-5,TRBV2,few,TRBD2,TGTGCCAGCAGTGGCAGCGGGAGCACAGAGACCCAGTACTTC,CASSGSGSTETQYF
TRBJ2-1,TRBV3-1,NA,TRBD2,TGTGCCAGCAGCCAAAGCGGGGGGGTCTACAATGAGCAGTTCTTC,CASSQSGGVYNEQFF
TRBJ1-2,TRBV20-1,NA,TRBD1,TGCAGTGCCCCAGACAGGGTTACTAACTATGGCTACACCTTC,CSAPDRVTNYGYTF
TRBJ2-5,TRBV6-6,NA,NA,TGTGCCAGCAGTTACTATCCCTTTCAAGAGACCCAGTACTTC,CASSYYPFQETQYF
TRBJ2-7,TRBV20-1,few,TRBD1,TGCAGTGCCGGGACAGGGGACCGCTACGAGCAGTACTTC,CSAGTGDRYEQYF
TRBJ2-1,TRBV29-1,few,NA,TGCAGCGCCTGGGACCCTCAACACCTACAGTTCTTC,CSAWDPQHLQFF
TRBJ1-2,TRBV19,few,NA,TGTGCCAGTAGTATTTTGGGGGAAGCTAACTATGGCTACACCTTC,CASSILGEANYGYTF
TRBJ2-2,TRBV2,few,TRBD1,TGTGCCAGCAGTCCTCCCGGGACAGTTAGGGGGGAGCTGTTTTTT,CASSPPGTVRGELFF
TRBJ2-7,TRBV9,few,NA,TGTGCCAGCAGCGTAGGCACAGGGCCCTACGAGCAGTACTTC,CASSVGTGPYEQYF
TRBJ1-4,TRBV12-5,NA,TRBD1,TGTGCTAGTGGTTCCGGGACAGGGAATGAAAAACTGTTTTTT,CASGSGTGNEKLFF
TRBJ2-3,TRBV5-6,few,TRBD1,TGTGCCAGCAGGGCGGGACGACAGGGGACTAGCACAGATACGCAGTATTTT,CASRAGRQGTSTDTQYF
TRBJ1-2,TRBV19,NA,NA,TGTGCCACCCGCGGCGAGACTTTGGCGGCTGGCTACACCTTC,CATRGETLAAGYTF
TRBJ2-2,TRBV7-9,few,NA,TGTGCCAGCAGCTCCCGGGACCACGTTGGGGACGGGGAGCTGTTTTTT,CASSSRDHVGDGELFF
TRBJ2-7,TRBV2,few,NA,TGTGCCAGCAAATCCAGCCGGGACTCCTTCTACGAGCAGTACTTC,CASKSSRDSFYEQYF
TRBJ2-2,TRBV11-2,NA,NA,TGTGCCAGCAGCTTAAGGGTTGGCACCGGGGAGCTGTTTTTT,CASSLRVGTGELFF
TRBJ1-1,TRBV30,NA,NA,TGTGCCTGGATTTGGTACAGAACCATAAGCACTGAAGCTTTCTTT,CAWIWYRTISTEAFF
TRBJ2-7,TRBV2,NA,NA,TGTGCCAGTGTCAGGGGATACGAGCAGTACTTC,CASVRGYEQYF